The 32 T cell receptor beta chains below were found in one sample sequenced in a study of cytomegalovirus exposure and HLA in healthy donors. The PCR had 60 Vbeta and 13 Jbeta primers. TCRdb keeps only in-frame clones here, not all; method: immunoSEQ multiplex PCR. In the table there are some 220,000 clones, around four fifths of which are singletons. The sequenced material came from PBMCs. Every receptor here comes from a woman in her thirties or forties in good health and CMV-seronegative.

This clone has just a few counts. The chain uses TRBV25-1 and TRBJ2-2; 9 nucleotides agree with TRBD2. CDR1 and CDR2 from the germline V gene are MGHDK and SYGVNS. The CDR3 spans 14 residues. The ends lost 5 bases at V and 5 bases at J; junction bases unmatched: 3. The CDR3 DNA reads as TGTGCCAGCAGTCTCGCGGGGGGGACCGGGGAGCTGTTTTTT. Translated: CASSLAGGTGELFF.

J is TRBJ1-1 and V is TRBV5-6; 7 nucleotides agree with TRBD1. This CDR3 contains 16 residues. Germline V gene data show CDR1 as SGHDT and CDR2 as YYEEEE. V trimming: 7 bases; J trimming: 3 bases; junction bases outside the gene matches: 15. CDR3 bases: TGTGCCAGCCCCAGTGACAGGGAAGGGTTGGACACTGAAGCTTTCTTT. This codes for CASPSDREGLDTEAFF. Using reference TRBV5-6 and TRBJ1-1 for the parts outside the CDR3, the full variable domain is DAGVTQSPTHLIKTRGQQVTLRCSPKSGHDTVSWYQQALGQGPQFIFQYYEEEERQRGNFPDRFSGHQFPNYSSELNVNALLLGDSALYLCASPSDREGLDTEAFFGQGTRLTVV.

The chain has TRBV9 and TRBJ1-6; tentative D call: TRBD1 (5 bases). The CDR3 is made up of 13 amino acids. Between the trimmed V and J ends, which lost 0 bases and 9 bases, there was a span of 7 bases. The germline CDR1 and CDR2 sequences are SGDLS and YYNGEE. CDR3 in amino acids: CASSVGGASPLHF. The CDR3 coding sequence is TGTGCCAGCAGCGTAGGGGGCGCTTCACCCCTCCACTTT.

The chain couples TRBV28 to TRBJ1-5; TRBD1 matches at 9 bases. The J segment lost 1 base and the V segment lost 8 bases, leaving 6 bases of the junction unmatched. CDR3 length: 15 amino acids. Germline lookup yields CDR1 MDHEN and CDR2 SYDVKM. CDR3 nucleotides: TGTGCCAGCTACTCCGGGACAGGGAGCAATCAGCCCCAGCATTTT. Encoded protein: CASYSGTGSNQPQHF. Supplemented by reference TRBV28 and TRBJ1-5, the full variable domain reads DVKVTQSSRYLVKRTGEKVFLECVQDMDHENMFWYRQDPGLGLRLIYFSYDVKMKEKGDIPEGYSVSREKKERFSLILESASTNQTSMYLCASYSGTGSNQPQHFGDGTRLSIL.

This clone has more than one count but fewer than ten. Other DNA sequences within the sample encode an identical CDR3. The chain has TRBV10-2 and TRBJ1-6; tentatively, D is TRBD1 (5 bases). Germline V lookup: CDR1 WSHSY, CDR2 SAAADI. The CDR3 consists of 13 residues. Trimming removed 7 bases from V and 7 bases from J, with 11 bases in between. The CDR3 protein is CASTRDYNSPLHF. The CDR3 nucleotides are TGCGCCAGCACCCGGGACTACAATTCACCCCTCCACTTT.

The chain combines TRBV28 with TRBJ2-3, with 8 bases lining up with TRBD1. CDR1 MDHEN and CDR2 SYDVKM come from the germline V gene. The ends lost 6 bases at V and 5 bases at J; junction bases unmatched: 13. This CDR3 spans 16 amino acids. The CDR3 bases are TGTGCCAGCAGCCGTTCGACAGGGGTTTTCCAAGATACGCAGTATTTT. This codes for CASSRSTGVFQDTQYF.

This sequence joins TRBV11-3 and TRBJ2-7; unclear D gene. The CDR3 is 13 residues long. The V gene's germline CDR1 is SGHNT and CDR2 YENEEA. Trimming took off 4 bases at V and 1 base at J, with 8 bases between the two ends. As DNA, the CDR3 is TGTGCCAGCAGCTCCCTGAGGTCCTACGAGCAGTACTTC. Amino acid sequence: CASSSLRSYEQYF.

The V call is TRBV27, the J call TRBJ1-1; D might be TRBD1 (5 bases). V was cut by 6 bases and J by 1 base, with 9 bases left in between. The CDR3 length is 13 residues. From germline, CDR1 is MNHEY and CDR2 SMNVEV (reference sequence). CDR3 region: CASSLTGNTEAFF. In DNA form, the CDR3 reads TGTGCCAGCAGCCTTACAGGGAACACTGAAGCTTTCTTT.

V gene TRBV19 combines with J gene TRBJ2-7; tentative D call: TRBD2 (5 bases). Germline-derived CDR1 and CDR2 are LNHDA and SQIVND (reference sequence). The length of the CDR3 is 14 residues. Trimming removed 3 bases at V and 3 bases at J, with 12 bases between. The CDR3 sequence: CASSMRGFGYEQYF. The CDR3 nucleotides are TGTGCCAGTAGTATGAGAGGGTTTGGCTACGAGCAGTACTTC.

The CDR3 protein is CASRQGTRIPSSTDTQYF. The CDR3 nucleotides read TGTGCCAGCAGGCAGGGGACCCGTATTCCCTCTAGCACAGATACGCAGTATTTT. The chain employs TRBV7-9 and TRBJ2-3; possibly TRBD1 for D (6 bases). V was trimmed by 6 bases and J by 0 bases, leaving 22 bases between them. Germline V gene lookup returns CDR1 SEHNR and CDR2 FQNEAQ (reference sequence). The CDR3 is 18 amino acids.

The chain recombines TRBV5-1 with TRBJ1-1; no reliable D call. V lost 4 bases to trimming and J lost 5 bases, with 15 bases between them. Germline loops: CDR1 SGHRS, CDR2 YFSETQ. The CDR3 extends over 14 amino acids. The CDR3 protein is CASSVGMRVTEAFF. In nucleotides, the CDR3 is TGCGCCAGCAGCGTTGGTATGAGAGTGACTGAAGCTTTCTTT. The variable domain in full, with the rest retrieved from reference TRBV5-1 and TRBJ1-1, is KAGVTQTPRYLIKTRGQQVTLSCSPISGHRSVSWYQQTPGQGLQFLFEYFSETQRNKGNFPGRFSGRQFSNSRSEMNVSTLELGDSALYLCASSVGMRVTEAFFGQGTRLTVV.

V gene TRBV4-3 combines with J gene TRBJ1-1, with D possibly being TRBD1 (6 bases). From germline, CDR1 is LGHNA and CDR2 YSLEER. V lost 0 bases and J lost 8, with 16 bases in between. This CDR3 has 15 amino acids. The DNA of the CDR3 is TGCGCCAGCAGCCAAGATCTCGAGGCAGGGACAGAAGCTTTCTTT. Encoded protein: CASSQDLEAGTEAFF.

This chain links TRBV6-5 with TRBJ2-7; TRBD1 might be the D (5 bases). This CDR3 contains 16 residues. V lost 4 bases, J lost 3 bases, and 19 bases lay in between. Germline V lookup: CDR1 MNHEY, CDR2 SVGAGI. This chain's CDR3 is CASSFARTLGLYEQYF. CDR3 nucleotides: TGTGCCAGCAGTTTCGCCCGGACCCTGGGGCTCTACGAGCAGTACTTC.

This chain uses TRBV5-5 with TRBJ1-4, with no clear D. The V gene's germline CDR1 is SGHKS and CDR2 YYEKEE (reference sequence). CDR3 size: 16 residues. V was shortened by 1 base and J by 0 bases, with 10 bases between the two germline ends. The CDR3, as DNA: TGTGCCAGCAGCTTGAGCCCGGGGACAACTAATGAAAAACTGTTTTTT. Translation gives CASSLSPGTTNEKLFF.

This chain links TRBV7-9 with TRBJ1-2; D unresolved. The V gene lost 4 bases and the J gene lost 3 bases, with 6 bases spanning the gap. This CDR3 is built from 12 residues. Looked up from germline, CDR1 is SEHNR and CDR2 is FQNEAQ (reference sequence). The CDR3 loop is CASSSRDYGYTF. CDR3 nucleotides: TGTGCCAGCAGCTCCCGGGACTATGGCTACACCTTC.

The rearrangement links TRBV29-1 to TRBJ1-2; D might be TRBD1 (6 bases). There are 13 residues in the CDR3. Germline V lookup: CDR1 SQVTM, CDR2 ANQGSEA. Between the trimmed V and J ends, which lost 7 bases and 4 bases, there was a span of 16 bases. The CDR3 loop reads CSADRDIGYGYTF. CDR3 DNA sequence: TGCAGCGCTGATCGGGACATCGGCTATGGCTACACCTTC.

In this sample, this clone turned up a few times. V gene TRBV6-4 combines with J gene TRBJ2-5; 13 bases line up with TRBD2. Germline values: CDR1 MRHNA, CDR2 SNTAGT. The CDR3 totals 15 residues. J gave up 5 bases and V 0 bases, and 0 bases lay outside the gene matches. This CDR3 is CASSDSTSGGETQYF. In DNA, the CDR3 is TGTGCCAGCAGTGACTCGACTAGCGGGGGGGAGACCCAGTACTTC.

This CDR3 reads CASSPGEGSSYNSPLHF. In nucleotides, the CDR3 is TGTGCCAGCAGCCCCGGTGAGGGAAGCTCCTATAATTCACCCCTCCACTTT. This rearrangement joins TRBV11-3 to TRBJ1-6; D remains unclear. CDR3 length: 17 amino acids. The germline V and J ends were trimmed by 5 bases and 0 bases, with 14 bases remaining between them. CDR1 is SGHNT, CDR2 YENEEA, per germline.

The chain links TRBV5-1 to TRBJ2-3, with TRBD2 matching 13 bases. V was clipped by 0 bases and J by 2 bases; unmatched bases: 3. Germline values: CDR1 SGHRS, CDR2 YFSETQ. The CDR3 extends over 17 amino acids. The CDR3 region is CASSLGGLAGNTDTQYF. Here the CDR3 DNA reads TGCGCCAGCAGCTTGGGGGGACTAGCGGGGAACACAGATACGCAGTATTTT.

The chain carries TRBV5-6 and TRBJ1-2; D ambiguous. Germline CDR1 is SGHDT and CDR2 is YYEEEE. Trimming took off 0 bases at V and 4 bases at J, with 10 bases between the two ends. The CDR3 is made up of 14 amino acids. This chain's CDR3 is CASSLGEGIYGYTF. DNA of the CDR3: TGTGCCAGCAGCTTGGGGGAGGGAATCTATGGCTACACCTTC.

This clone showed up just a few times. The rearrangement uses TRBV2 and TRBJ1-4; a possible D gene is TRBD1 (5 bases). This CDR3 is built from 13 residues. The V and J ends lost 4 bases and 7 bases respectively, with 10 bases between them. Germline V lookup: CDR1 SNHLY, CDR2 FYNNEI. The CDR3 region is CASSAERGEKLFF. The CDR3 nucleotides read TGTGCCAGCAGTGCCGAAAGGGGTGAAAAACTGTTTTTT.

This chain connects TRBV6-6 to TRBJ1-1; perhaps TRBD1 as D (5 bases). Trimming cost V 2 bases and J 8 bases, with 15 bases left between them. Germline loops: CDR1 MNHNY, CDR2 SVGAGI (reference sequence). CDR3 size: 14 residues. CDR3 in amino acids: CASSYGGTTLEAFF. CDR3 nucleotide sequence: TGTGCCAGCAGTTACGGCGGGACTACCCTCGAAGCTTTCTTT.

The chain has TRBV19 and TRBJ2-1; D is perhaps TRBD2 (7 bases). CDR1 LNHDA and CDR2 SQIVND come from the germline V gene (reference sequence). V was clipped by 10 bases and J by 1 base, with 14 bases between them. The CDR3 length is 14 residues. The CDR3 DNA reads TGTGCCACCCAGGGAGGGGGATCCTACAATGAGCAGTTCTTC. Its protein is CATQGGGSYNEQFF.

The genes are TRBV10-3 and TRBJ2-7, with a possible D match to TRBD2 (6 bases). CDR1 and CDR2 from the germline V gene are ENHRY and SYGVKD. This CDR3 comprises 14 residues. Trimming cost V 8 bases and J 6 bases, with 20 bases left between them. The CDR3 DNA follows: TGTGCCATCCGCGGGGCGGATGGGTCTGTCGAGCAGTACTTC. Its translation is CAIRGADGSVEQYF.

This clone was observed a handful of times. This chain links TRBV7-6 with TRBJ2-7; 8 bases match TRBD2. Per germline, CDR1 SGHVS and CDR2 FNYEAQ. V was clipped by 1 base and J by 5 bases; unmatched bases: 7. This CDR3 has 15 residues. The DNA for the CDR3 is TGTGCCAGCAGCTTAGTGCGGGGGGCGGATGACGAGCAGTACTTC. Its protein product is CASSLVRGADDEQYF.

V is TRBV5-6 and J is TRBJ1-1, with D hard to call. This CDR3 is built from 17 residues. The germline V and J ends were trimmed by 0 bases and 5 bases, with 20 bases remaining between them. Germline CDR1 SGHDT, CDR2 YYEEEE. The CDR3 loop is CASSLEAGLFDGTEAFF. Written as DNA, the CDR3 is TGTGCCAGCAGCTTGGAAGCAGGTTTATTTGATGGTACTGAAGCTTTCTTT.

The rearrangement joins TRBV7-3 to TRBJ2-3; 7 bases map to TRBD2. The CDR3 has 15 amino acids. Trimming cost V 5 bases and J 0 bases; bases outside gene matches: 5. Per germline, CDR1 SGHTA and CDR2 FQGTGA. This CDR3 is CASSPGGGSTDTQYF. The CDR3 DNA follows: TGTGCCAGCAGCCCGGGGGGAGGGAGCACAGATACGCAGTATTTT.

This clone was detected a few times. This chain connects TRBV9 to TRBJ1-1; weak D call: TRBD1 (5 bases). Germline V gives CDR1 SGDLS, CDR2 YYNGEE. This CDR3 spans 13 amino acids. Trimming stripped 1 base from V and 1 base from J, with 5 bases between. In DNA, the CDR3 is TGTGCCAGCAGCGTACAGGGGAACACTGAAGCTTTCTTT. Amino acid sequence: CASSVQGNTEAFF.

The chain combines TRBV5-4 with TRBJ1-6; the D is unclear. CDR1 SGHNT and CDR2 YYREEE come from the germline V gene (reference sequence). There are 16 residues in the CDR3. V was trimmed by 2 bases and J by 7 bases, leaving 16 bases between them. The CDR3 DNA reads as TGTGCCAGCAGCTTACGCGGATCGGGAGGGAATTCACCCCTCCACTTT. Protein product: CASSLRGSGGNSPLHF.

This chain joins TRBV7-2 and TRBJ2-7, with 7 bases matching TRBD2. The CDR3 runs to 19 residues. The J segment lost 0 bases and the V segment lost 5 bases, leaving 19 bases of the junction unmatched. The germline V gene has CDR1 SGHTA and CDR2 FQGNSA. The CDR3: CASSEWYQRDGTVSYEQYF. DNA for the CDR3: TGTGCCAGCAGCGAATGGTATCAGCGGGACGGGACCGTCTCCTACGAGCAGTACTTC.

V gene TRBV6-1 combines with J gene TRBJ2-5; unclear D gene. The J call may not be correct, given that the DNA end is closer to TRBJ2-7. The germline V gene has CDR1 MNHNS and CDR2 SASEGT. The CDR3 totals 12 residues. CDR3 amino acids: CASSASTNEQYF. For the CDR3, the DNA is TGTGCCAGCAGTGCCTCCACTAACGAGCAGTACTTC.

The count of this clone is one. V gene TRBV11-3 combines with J gene TRBJ1-6, with D possibly being TRBD1 (5 bases). The CDR3 consists of 12 residues. V lost 8 bases to trimming and J lost 7 bases, with 9 bases between them. The V gene's germline CDR1 is SGHNT and CDR2 YENEEA. CDR3 protein: CASGGNNSPLHF. CDR3 sequence (DNA): TGTGCCAGCGGGGGGAACAATTCACCCCTCCACTTT.